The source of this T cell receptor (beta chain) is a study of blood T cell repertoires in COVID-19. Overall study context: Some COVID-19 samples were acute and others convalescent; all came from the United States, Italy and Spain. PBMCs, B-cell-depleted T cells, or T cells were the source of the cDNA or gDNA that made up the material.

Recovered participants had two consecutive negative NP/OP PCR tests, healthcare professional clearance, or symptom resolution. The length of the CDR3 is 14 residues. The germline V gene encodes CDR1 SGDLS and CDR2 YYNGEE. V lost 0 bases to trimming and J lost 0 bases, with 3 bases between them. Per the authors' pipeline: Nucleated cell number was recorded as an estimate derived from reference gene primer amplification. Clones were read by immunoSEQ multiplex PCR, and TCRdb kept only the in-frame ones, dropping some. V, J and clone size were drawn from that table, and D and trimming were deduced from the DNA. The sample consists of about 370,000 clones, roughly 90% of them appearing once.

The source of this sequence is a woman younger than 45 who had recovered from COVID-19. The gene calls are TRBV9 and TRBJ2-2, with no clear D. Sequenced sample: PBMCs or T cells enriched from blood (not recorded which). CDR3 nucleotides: TGTGCCAGCAGCGTAGCCTCGAACACCGGGGAGCTGTTTTTT. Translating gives CASSVASNTGELFF.